This is a list of T cell receptor beta chains from one sample in a study of blood T cell repertoires in COVID-19. Clones were sequenced by immunoSEQ multiplex PCR, and TCRdb holds only the in-frame ones, with some missing. The table has 310,000 or so clones, roughly 90% seen once. Sequencing used PBMCs or T cells enriched from blood (not recorded which). Receptors were obtained from a woman in her thirties or forties who had recovered from COVID-19. Each CDR3 is given with its conserved first and last residue. The D gene is left open where the match is weak. Size is omitted from some rows. Given values are once, few, many or a class for expanded clones.

d_gene	v_gene	abundance	j_gene	CDR3nt	CDR3aa
.	TRBV7-3	.	TRBJ1-3	TGTGCCAGCAGCAGCGGGGGTACGGCTGGAAACACCATATATTTT	CASSSGGTAGNTIYF
TRBD1	TRBV7-2	.	TRBJ2-7	TGTGCCAGCAGCTTAAGGGGAGGCACAGGGGGCCCCTCCTACGAGCAGTACTTC	CASSLRGGTGGPSYEQYF
TRBD2	TRBV28	.	TRBJ2-3	TGTGCCAGCAGCGGCGGGGGGGGAAGCACAGATACGCAGTATTTT	CASSGGGGSTDTQYF
TRBD1	TRBV11-1	.	TRBJ1-1	TGTGCCAGCAGCTATGGACAGGGGCCGCCTAACACTGAAGCTTTCTTT	CASSYGQGPPNTEAFF
TRBD2	TRBV7-9	.	TRBJ2-7	TGTGCCAGCAGCCCACGGGAGGGCCAGGGAACCTACGAGCAGTACTTC	CASSPREGQGTYEQYF
.	TRBV5-8	.	TRBJ2-1	TGTGCCAGCAGCTTGGATCGTACGGTCTCCTACAATGAGCAGTTCTTC	CASSLDRTVSYNEQFF
.	TRBV19	.	TRBJ1-3	TGTGCCACTTCCTCTCGGAGAGAGAGTGGAAACACCATATATTTT	CATSSRRESGNTIYF
TRBD2	TRBV2	once	TRBJ2-7	TGTGCCAGCACCCCGCCTAGCGGGAGTTACGAGCAGTACTTC	CASTPPSGSYEQYF
.	TRBV7-9	.	TRBJ1-4	TGTGCCAGCAGCTTAGTTCGGGGCAGGGGAAATGAAAAACTGTTTTTT	CASSLVRGRGNEKLFF
.	TRBV7-8	.	TRBJ2-7	TGTGCCAGCAGCTCCGTGAGCGGGCGCTCCTACGAGCAGTACTTC	CASSSVSGRSYEQYF
.	TRBV24-1	.	TRBJ1-3	TGTGCCACCAGTGATACCTCCGAGGGGGCTGGAAACACCATATATTTT	CATSDTSEGAGNTIYF
.	TRBV7-3	.	TRBJ2-1	TGTGCCAGCAGCTCCCCTGGTGCGATCGTCTACAATGAGCAGTTCTTC	CASSSPGAIVYNEQFF
TRBD1	TRBV28	.	TRBJ2-5	TGTGCCAGCAGTGCGCCGGGACAGACACAAGAGACCCAGTACTTC	CASSAPGQTQETQYF
TRBD1	TRBV29-1	.	TRBJ2-5	TGCAGCGCCCGGGACAGTAAAGAGACCCAGTACTTC	CSARDSKETQYF
TRBD1	TRBV19	.	TRBJ2-3	TGTGCCAGTAGTCCCCGACAGGGCAGCACAGATACGCAGTATTTT	CASSPRQGSTDTQYF
.	TRBV3-1/TRBV3-2	.	TRBJ1-2	TGTGCCAGCAGCCAAGTACGGCAGGGTCGAAGTGGCTACACCTTC	CASSQVRQGRSGYTF